Below, one T cell receptor beta chain is given with its context. Its target is not known. CD4+ cells were split into CD45RA+ naive and CD45RA-negative memory subsets. For every subset, genomic DNA was evenly distributed across several immunoSEQ plates. Generated by immunoSEQ multiplex PCR, the TCRdb table keeps only in-frame clones and is missing some. The data contain about 2.3 million clones, under 95% of them singletons. This sample is drawn from a study of shared clonotypes between healthy human individuals. General study points: The study generally estimated greater richness for naive than memory subsets. Donor clonotype sharing was expected to depend on sequencing depth.

The sequenced sample was naive CD4+ T cells from PBMCs. Specified subset: CD45RA+ positively selected. The clonotype was recovered from a man aged 18 to 30 in good health. Some clones in this sample may be carry-over from other donors' samples.

CDR3 sequence: CASRRRSSYNEQFF. CDR3 DNA: TGTGCCAGCCGTCGCAGGAGCTCCTACAATGAGCAGTTCTTC. V usage is TRBV2 and J usage is TRBJ2-1, with no clear D. Trimming took 8 bases from V and 0 from J, leaving 11 bases between them. This CDR3 is built from 14 residues. Germline V gene data show CDR1 as SNHLY and CDR2 as FYNNEI.